This TCR beta chain appears in the sequencing data of a study of blood T cell repertoires in COVID-19. Study-wide context: Donors in the United States, Italy and Spain gave samples during acute or convalescent COVID-19. The cDNA or gDNA used as material had been derived from T cells, B-cell-depleted T cells, or PBMCs.

In its sample, this clone was seen once. Source study methods: Nucleated cell number was recorded as an estimate derived from reference gene primer amplification. TCRdb keeps only in-frame clones here, not all; method: immunoSEQ multiplex PCR. That table furnishes V, J and clone size, whereas the DNA furnished D and trimming. The data show some 90,000 clones, roughly nine tenths seen once. The germline V gene has CDR1 MNHNS and CDR2 SASEGT. V lost 3 bases, J lost 6 bases, and 7 bases stayed unmatched. The CDR3 has 15 amino acids. The sample comprised peripheral blood. This TCR was recovered from a man aged 45-65 years with acute or convalescent COVID-19. The chain recombines TRBV6-1 with TRBJ2-1; 8 bases are a match to TRBD2. The CDR3 nucleotides are TGTGCCAGCAGTGAGCGGGGGGCGCTTTCCAATGAGCAGTTCTTC. This codes for CASSERGALSNEQFF.